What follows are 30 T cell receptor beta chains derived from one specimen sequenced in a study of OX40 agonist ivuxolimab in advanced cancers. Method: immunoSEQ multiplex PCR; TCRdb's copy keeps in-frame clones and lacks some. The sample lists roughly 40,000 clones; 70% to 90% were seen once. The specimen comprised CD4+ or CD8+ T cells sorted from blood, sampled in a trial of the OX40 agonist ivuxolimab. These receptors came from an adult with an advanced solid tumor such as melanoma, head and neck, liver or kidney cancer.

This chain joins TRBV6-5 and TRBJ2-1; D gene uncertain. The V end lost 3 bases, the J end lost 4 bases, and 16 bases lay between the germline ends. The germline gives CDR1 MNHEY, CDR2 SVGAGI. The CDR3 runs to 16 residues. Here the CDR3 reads CASSYDSPDIYNEQFF. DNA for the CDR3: TGTGCCAGCAGTTATGATTCCCCTGATATTTACAATGAGCAGTTCTTC.

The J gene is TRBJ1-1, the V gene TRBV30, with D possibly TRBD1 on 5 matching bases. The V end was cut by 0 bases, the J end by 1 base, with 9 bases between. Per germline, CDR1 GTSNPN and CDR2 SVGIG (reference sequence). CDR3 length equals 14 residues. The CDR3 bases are TGTGCCTGGAGTGTAGGCCAGGGGAACACTGAAGCTTTCTTT. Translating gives CAWSVGQGNTEAFF.

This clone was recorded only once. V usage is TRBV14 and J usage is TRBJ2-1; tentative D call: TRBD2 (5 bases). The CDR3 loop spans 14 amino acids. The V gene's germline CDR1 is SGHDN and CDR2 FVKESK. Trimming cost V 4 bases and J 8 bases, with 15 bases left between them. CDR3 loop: CASSRALGRDEQFF. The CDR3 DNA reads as TGTGCCAGCAGCCGGGCCCTTGGGCGGGATGAGCAGTTCTTC.

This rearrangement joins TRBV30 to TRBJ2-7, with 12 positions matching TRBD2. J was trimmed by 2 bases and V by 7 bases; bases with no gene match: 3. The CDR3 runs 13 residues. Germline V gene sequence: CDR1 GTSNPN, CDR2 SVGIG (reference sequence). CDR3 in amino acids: CASASGRAYEQYF. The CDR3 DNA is TGTGCCTCGGCTAGCGGGAGGGCCTACGAGCAGTACTTC.

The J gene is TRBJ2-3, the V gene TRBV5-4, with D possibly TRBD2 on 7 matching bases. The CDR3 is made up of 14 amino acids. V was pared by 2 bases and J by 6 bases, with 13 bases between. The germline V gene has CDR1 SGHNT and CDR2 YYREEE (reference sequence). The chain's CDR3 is CASSFEGGPDTQYF. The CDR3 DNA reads TGTGCCAGCAGCTTCGAGGGGGGGCCGGATACGCAGTATTTT.

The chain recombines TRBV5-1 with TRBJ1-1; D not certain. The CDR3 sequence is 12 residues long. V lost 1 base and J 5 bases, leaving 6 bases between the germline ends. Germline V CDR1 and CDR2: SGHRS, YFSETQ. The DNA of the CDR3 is TGCGCCAGCAGCTTGCTAGGGACTGAAGCTTTCTTT. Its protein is CASSLLGTEAFF.

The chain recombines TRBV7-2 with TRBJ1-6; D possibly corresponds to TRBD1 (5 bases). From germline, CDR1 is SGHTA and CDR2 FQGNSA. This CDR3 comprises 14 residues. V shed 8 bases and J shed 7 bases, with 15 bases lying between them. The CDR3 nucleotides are TGTGCCAGCCACAGGCTCGAACGGAATTCACCCCTCCACTTT. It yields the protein CASHRLERNSPLHF.

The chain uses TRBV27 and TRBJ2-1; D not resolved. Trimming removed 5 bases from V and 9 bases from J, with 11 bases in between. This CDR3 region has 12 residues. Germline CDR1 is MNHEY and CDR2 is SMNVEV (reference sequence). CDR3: CASSPTGPEQFF. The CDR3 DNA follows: TGTGCCAGCAGTCCTACCGGGCCTGAGCAGTTCTTC.

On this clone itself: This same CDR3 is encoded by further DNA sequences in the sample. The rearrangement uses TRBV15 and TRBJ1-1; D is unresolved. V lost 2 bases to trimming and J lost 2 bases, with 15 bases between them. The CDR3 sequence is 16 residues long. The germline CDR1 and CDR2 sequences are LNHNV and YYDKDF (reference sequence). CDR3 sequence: CATSRNREIGNTEAFF. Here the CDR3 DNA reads TGTGCCACCAGCAGAAATAGGGAAATTGGCAACACTGAAGCTTTCTTT.

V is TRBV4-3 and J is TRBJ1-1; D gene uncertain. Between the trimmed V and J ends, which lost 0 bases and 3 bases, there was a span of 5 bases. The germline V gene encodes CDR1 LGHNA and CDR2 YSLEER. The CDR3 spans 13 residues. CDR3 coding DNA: TGCGCCAGCAGCCAAGATCCGTACACTGAAGCTTTCTTT. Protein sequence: CASSQDPYTEAFF.

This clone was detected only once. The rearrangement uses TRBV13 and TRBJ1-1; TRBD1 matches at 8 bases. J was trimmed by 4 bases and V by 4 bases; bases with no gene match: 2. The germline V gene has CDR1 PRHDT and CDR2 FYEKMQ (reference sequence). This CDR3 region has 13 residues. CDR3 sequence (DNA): TGTGCCAGCAGCTCGGACAGGGCCACTGAAGCTTTCTTT. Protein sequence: CASSSDRATEAFF.

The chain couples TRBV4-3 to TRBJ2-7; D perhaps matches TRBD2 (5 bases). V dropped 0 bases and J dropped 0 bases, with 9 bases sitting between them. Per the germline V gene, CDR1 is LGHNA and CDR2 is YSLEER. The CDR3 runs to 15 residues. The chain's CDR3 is CASSQDRRGSYEQYF. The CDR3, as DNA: TGCGCCAGCAGCCAAGATCGACGGGGCTCCTACGAGCAGTACTTC.

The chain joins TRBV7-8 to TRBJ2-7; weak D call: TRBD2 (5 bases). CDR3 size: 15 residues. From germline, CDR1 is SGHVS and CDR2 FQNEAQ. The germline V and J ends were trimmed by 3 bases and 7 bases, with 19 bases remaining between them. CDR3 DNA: TGTGCCAGCAGCTTCCTGCTAGCTCCAGGTCGGGAGCAGTACTTC. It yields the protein CASSFLLAPGREQYF.

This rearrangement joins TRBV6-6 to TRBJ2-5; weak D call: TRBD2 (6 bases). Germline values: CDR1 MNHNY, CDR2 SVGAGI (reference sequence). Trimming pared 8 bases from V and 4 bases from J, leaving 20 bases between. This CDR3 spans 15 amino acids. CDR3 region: CASRPGGAMTETQYF. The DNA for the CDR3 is TGTGCCAGCCGCCCCGGAGGGGCAATGACAGAGACCCAGTACTTC.

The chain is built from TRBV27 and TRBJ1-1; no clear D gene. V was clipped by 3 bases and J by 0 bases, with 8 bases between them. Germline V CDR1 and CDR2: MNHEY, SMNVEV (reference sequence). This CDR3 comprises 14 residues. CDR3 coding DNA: TGTGCCAGCAGTTTTGTTCGTATGAACACTGAAGCTTTCTTT. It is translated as CASSFVRMNTEAFF.

CDR3 coding DNA: TGTGCCAGCAGCCTATTAGCGGGGGGGCCAGGTGAGACCCAGTACTTC. Its translation is CASSLLAGGPGETQYF. The chain employs TRBV9 and TRBJ2-5; 11 nucleotides match TRBD2. Germline V gene sequence: CDR1 SGDLS, CDR2 YYNGEE. The junction had 10 bases not matched to a gene; V was cut back by 4 bases and J by 5 bases. The CDR3 extends over 16 amino acids.

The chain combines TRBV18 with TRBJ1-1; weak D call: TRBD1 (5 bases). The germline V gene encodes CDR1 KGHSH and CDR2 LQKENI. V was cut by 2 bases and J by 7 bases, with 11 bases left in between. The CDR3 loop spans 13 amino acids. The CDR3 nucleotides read TGTGCCAGCTCACCAACGGGGGGGGGTGAAGCTTTCTTT. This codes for CASSPTGGGEAFF.

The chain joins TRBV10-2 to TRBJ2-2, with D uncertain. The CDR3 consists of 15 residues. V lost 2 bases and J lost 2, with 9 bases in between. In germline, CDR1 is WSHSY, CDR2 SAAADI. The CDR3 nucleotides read TGCGCCAGCAGTGAGGCGGCATTTAACACCGGGGAGCTGTTTTTT. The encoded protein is CASSEAAFNTGELFF.

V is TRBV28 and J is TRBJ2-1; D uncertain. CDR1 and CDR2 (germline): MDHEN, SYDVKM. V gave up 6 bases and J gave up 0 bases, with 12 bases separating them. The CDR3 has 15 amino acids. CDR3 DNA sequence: TGTGCCAGCAGACCCCGCCACAGCTCCTACAATGAGCAGTTCTTC. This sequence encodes CASRPRHSSYNEQFF.

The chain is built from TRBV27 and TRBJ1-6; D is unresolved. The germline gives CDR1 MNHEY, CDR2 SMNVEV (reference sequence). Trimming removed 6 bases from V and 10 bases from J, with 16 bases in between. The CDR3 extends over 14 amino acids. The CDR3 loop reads CASRILGRESPLHF. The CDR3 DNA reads TGTGCCAGCAGGATCCTTGGGAGGGAATCACCCCTCCACTTT.

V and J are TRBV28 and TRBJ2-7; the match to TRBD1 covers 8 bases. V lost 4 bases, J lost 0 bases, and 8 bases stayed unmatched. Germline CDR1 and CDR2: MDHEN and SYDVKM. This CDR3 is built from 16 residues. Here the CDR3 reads CASSSLRTGYSYEQYF. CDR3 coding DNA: TGTGCCAGCAGTTCTCTACGGACAGGGTACTCCTACGAGCAGTACTTC.

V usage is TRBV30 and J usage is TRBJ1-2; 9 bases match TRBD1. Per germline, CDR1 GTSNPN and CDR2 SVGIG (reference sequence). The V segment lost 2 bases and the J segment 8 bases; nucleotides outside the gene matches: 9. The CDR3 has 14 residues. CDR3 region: CAWSRDRETYGYTF. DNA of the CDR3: TGTGCCTGGAGTCGGGACAGGGAAACATACGGCTACACCTTC.

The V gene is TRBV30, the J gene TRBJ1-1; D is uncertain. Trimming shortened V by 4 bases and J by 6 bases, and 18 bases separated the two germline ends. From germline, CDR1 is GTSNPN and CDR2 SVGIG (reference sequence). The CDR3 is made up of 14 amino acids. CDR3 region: CAWNPGRVGAEAFF. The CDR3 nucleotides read TGTGCCTGGAACCCCGGTCGGGTCGGGGCTGAAGCTTTCTTT.

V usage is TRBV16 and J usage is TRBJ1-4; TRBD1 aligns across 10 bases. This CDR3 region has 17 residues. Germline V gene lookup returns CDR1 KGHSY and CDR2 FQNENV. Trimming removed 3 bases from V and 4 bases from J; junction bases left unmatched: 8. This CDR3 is CASSQAGTGEYNEKLFF. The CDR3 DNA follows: TGTGCCAGCAGCCAGGCCGGGACAGGGGAATATAATGAAAAACTGTTTTTT.

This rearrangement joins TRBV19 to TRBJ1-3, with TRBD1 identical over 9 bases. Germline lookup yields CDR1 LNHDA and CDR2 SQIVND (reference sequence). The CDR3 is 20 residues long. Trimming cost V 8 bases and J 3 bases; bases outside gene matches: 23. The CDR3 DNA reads TGTGCCAGTCGCGACTTAACTTGGGGGACAGGGAGGTTGAATGGAAACACCATATATTTT. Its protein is CASRDLTWGTGRLNGNTIYF.

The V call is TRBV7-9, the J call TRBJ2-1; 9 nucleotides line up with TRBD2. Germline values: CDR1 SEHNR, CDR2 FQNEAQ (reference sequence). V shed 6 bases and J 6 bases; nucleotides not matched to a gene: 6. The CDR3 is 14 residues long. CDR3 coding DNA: TGTGCCAGCAGTGAAATAGCGGGAGCCAATGAGCAGTTCTTC. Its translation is CASSEIAGANEQFF.

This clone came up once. DNA for the CDR3: TGTGCGACAGGCATGAATGAGCAGTTCTTC. It encodes CATGMNEQFF. This chain connects TRBV19 to TRBJ2-1; weak D call: TRBD1 (6 bases). Germline lookup yields CDR1 LNHDA and CDR2 SQIVND (reference sequence). CDR3 length: 10 amino acids. The complete variable domain, with remaining parts taken from reference TRBV19 and TRBJ2-1, reads DGGITQSPKYLFRKEGQNVTLSCEQNLNHDAMYWYRQDPGQGLRLIYYSQIVNDFQKGDIAEGYSVSREKKESFPLTVTSAQKNPTAFYLCATGMNEQFFGPGTRLTVL.

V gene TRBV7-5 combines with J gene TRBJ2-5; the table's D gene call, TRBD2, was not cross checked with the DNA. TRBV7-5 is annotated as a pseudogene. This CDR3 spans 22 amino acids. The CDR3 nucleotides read TGTGTCAGAAGCTTAGCACGACTAGTATTGCGGCGTTTTAAGGGGAGAAAAGAGACCCAGTACTTC. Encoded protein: CVRSLARLVLRRFKGRKETQYF.

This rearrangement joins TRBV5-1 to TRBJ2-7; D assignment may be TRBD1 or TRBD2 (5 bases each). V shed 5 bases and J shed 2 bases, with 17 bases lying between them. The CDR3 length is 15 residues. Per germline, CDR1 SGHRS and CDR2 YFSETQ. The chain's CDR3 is CASSMGERITYEQYF. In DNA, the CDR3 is TGCGCCAGCAGTATGGGGGAACGAATCACCTACGAGCAGTACTTC.

CDR3 region: CASSLDRDRVREQYF. CDR3 nucleotide sequence: TGTGCCAGCAGCTTGGACCGGGACAGGGTACGCGAGCAGTACTTC. This chain links TRBV7-9 with TRBJ2-7; TRBD1 aligns across 9 bases. The germline gives CDR1 SEHNR, CDR2 FQNEAQ (reference sequence). This CDR3 has 15 residues. With V trimmed by 3 bases and J by 6 bases, 9 bases remained unmatched.